This is a list of T cell receptor beta chains from one sample in a study of cytomegalovirus exposure and HLA in healthy donors. Measured with immunoSEQ multiplex PCR; TCRdb has only the in-frame clones, and not every one. The profile shows 73,000 or so clones, 65% to 85% of them singletons. Input material: PBMCs. These receptors were collected from a woman aged 35 to 49 in good health and CMV-seropositive. Both conserved end residues are part of each CDR3.

TRBV29-1	TRBJ1-1	CSVGLQENTEAFF
TRBV9	TRBJ2-3	CASTLAWGGSTDTQYF
TRBV7-6	TRBJ1-6	CASSNNRRGNSPLHF
TRBV2	TRBJ2-3	CASSRQGPGTDTQYF
TRBV29-1	TRBJ1-2	CSVVQGGYGYTF
TRBV5-1	TRBJ2-2	CASSLISGGAAGELFF
TRBV13	TRBJ2-7	CASRQTLAGGREQYF
TRBV4-1	TRBJ2-2	CASSSIITGPGELFF
TRBV20-1	TRBJ2-4	CSAPIPADQYF
TRBV4-2	TRBJ1-3	CASRRQGGNTIYF
TRBV7-9	TRBJ1-1	CASSGGWTEAFF
TRBV10-3	TRBJ1-2	CAISEAANYGYTF
TRBV4-1	TRBJ1-1	CASSQDFPLNTEAFF
TRBV27	TRBJ1-5	CASSPGSNQPQHF
TRBV28	TRBJ2-5	CASSLSLGETQYF
TRBV19	TRBJ1-4	CASRDRQGRNEKLFF
TRBV4-3	TRBJ1-2	CASSQVRAYNYGYTF
TRBV14	TRBJ1-2	CASSQLGQESYGYTF
TRBV5-1	TRBJ2-1	CASSLADPGPNEQFF
TRBV28	TRBJ2-1	CASSERHGQVSNEQFF
TRBV5-1	TRBJ2-3	CASSGGTGTSTDTQYF
TRBV6-6	TRBJ1-1	CASSYSSEPEAFF
TRBV29-1	TRBJ1-1	CSVEDHRGSEAFF
TRBV27	TRBJ1-5	CASREQGAYSNQPQHF
TRBV6-4	TRBJ1-5	CASSAEGNQPQHF
TRBV18	TRBJ2-5	CASSPRGPIKQETQYF
TRBV5-4	TRBJ2-7	CASSRGTGSVREQYF
TRBV4-2	TRBJ2-1	CASSQREGSYNEQFF
TRBV7-2	TRBJ2-2	CASSLTSGSPGELFF
TRBV4-1	TRBJ1-5	CASSQVDLRGNQPQHF